This TCR beta chain was sequenced in a study of T-cell reconstitution after alpha-beta-depleted transplantation in children. V lost 3 bases and J 4 bases, leaving 13 bases between the germline ends. CDR3 length: 15 residues. This clonotype was counted ten times or more. As yet, its antigen is unknown. Study results and limitations: Two months or so post-transplant, alpha-beta T cells reportedly derived from several hundred expanded graft clones.

Unique molecular identifiers featured in how the TCRbeta library was prepared. TCRdb reprocessed the PCR reads via MiXCR and lists one record per CDR3 protein. This sample yields 200,000 to 300,000 distinct CDR3 sequences, of which under 30% are seen a single time; 2.6% belongs to the top ten. This clonotype originated in a girl aged 2 to 10 with Fanconi anemia, due to receive a stem cell transplant. The sample consisted of PBMCs, taken before TCRalphabeta/CD19-depleted stem cell transplant. The V gene is TRBV12-3 or TRBV12-4, the J gene TRBJ1-5, with D possibly matching TRBD1 (5 bases). The CDR3 here is CASSFRQGINQPQHF. CDR3 sequence (DNA): TGTGCCAGCAGTTTCCGGCAGGGCATAAATCAGCCCCAGCATTTT.